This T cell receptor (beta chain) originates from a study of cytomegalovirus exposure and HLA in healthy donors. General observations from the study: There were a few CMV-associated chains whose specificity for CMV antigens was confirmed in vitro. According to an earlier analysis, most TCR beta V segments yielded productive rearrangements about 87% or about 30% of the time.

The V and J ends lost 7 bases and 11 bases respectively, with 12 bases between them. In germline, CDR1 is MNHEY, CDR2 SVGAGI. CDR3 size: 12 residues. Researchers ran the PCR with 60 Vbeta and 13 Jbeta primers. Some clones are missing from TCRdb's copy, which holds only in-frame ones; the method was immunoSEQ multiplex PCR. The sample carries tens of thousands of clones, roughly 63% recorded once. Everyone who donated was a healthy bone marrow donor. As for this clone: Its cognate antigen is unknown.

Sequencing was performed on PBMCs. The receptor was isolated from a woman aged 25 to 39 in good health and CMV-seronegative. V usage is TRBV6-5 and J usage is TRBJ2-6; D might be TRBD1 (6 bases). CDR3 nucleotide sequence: TGTGCCAGCAAAGGGGGTCCCTACGTCCTGACTTTC. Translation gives CASKGGPYVLTF.